The present entry profiles one T cell receptor beta chain with its context. CDR3 length: 12 residues. CDR1 and CDR2 (germline): SGDLS, YYNGEE. V lost 0 bases, J lost 10 bases, and 8 bases lay in between. This sample is part of a study of blood T cells in healthy people across ages. Combining a sample-barcoded 5' primer with a J-beta primer mix, a second PCR ran for about 7 to 12 cycles. TCRdb re-analysed the 5' RACE reads in MiXCR, keeping a single row per CDR3 protein. The repertoire consists of about 680,000 distinct CDR3 sequences, with 45% to 50% occurring once and the leading ten covering approximately 32%.

Sample: blood. V and J are TRBV9 and TRBJ2-1; D unresolved. This clonotype was obtained from a woman aged 60 to 75 in good health. In nucleotides, the CDR3 is TGTGCCAGCAGCGTAGATTCCGGAGAGCAGTTCTTC. It is translated as CASSVDSGEQFF.